The present entry profiles one TCR beta chain with its context. Per the study methods: Estimated nucleated cell counts came from reference gene primer amplification. Libraries were prepared by immunoSEQ multiplex PCR; TCRdb keeps only in-frame clonotypes and omits some of them. V and J calls plus clone size are reproduced from that table; the DNA served to infer D and trimming. The sample comprises roughly 68,000 clones, 70% to 90% of which are singletons, and 15% to 20% rests with the top ten. The sample originates from a study of blood T cell repertoires in COVID-19. Turning to the study itself: Spain, Italy and the United States supplied samples that represented acute and convalescent COVID-19. Sources were T cells, B-cell-depleted T cells, or PBMCs; the material itself was cDNA or gDNA.

Germline V lookup: CDR1 GTSNPN, CDR2 SVGIG (reference sequence). The CDR3 consists of 12 residues. The germline V and J ends were trimmed by 0 bases and 4 bases, with 6 bases remaining between them. The genes are TRBV30 and TRBJ2-5; D is perhaps TRBD1 (5 bases). The sequenced sample consisted of peripheral blood. The source is a woman aged 80 or over with acute or convalescent COVID-19. This chain's CDR3 is CAWSVQVETQYF. The CDR3 nucleotides are TGTGCCTGGAGTGTACAGGTAGAGACCCAGTACTTC.